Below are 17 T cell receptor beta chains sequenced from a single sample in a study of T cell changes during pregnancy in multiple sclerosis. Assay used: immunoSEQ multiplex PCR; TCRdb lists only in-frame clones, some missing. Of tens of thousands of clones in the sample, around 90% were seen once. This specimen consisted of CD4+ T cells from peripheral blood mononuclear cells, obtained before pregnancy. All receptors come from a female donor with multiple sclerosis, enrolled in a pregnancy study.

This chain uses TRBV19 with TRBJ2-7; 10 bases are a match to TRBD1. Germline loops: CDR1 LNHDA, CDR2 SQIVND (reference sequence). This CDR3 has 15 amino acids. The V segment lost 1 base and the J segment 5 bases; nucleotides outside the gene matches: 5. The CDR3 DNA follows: TGTGCCAGTAGTATAGGCTGGGACAGGGGCCACGAGCAGTACTTC. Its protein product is CASSIGWDRGHEQYF.

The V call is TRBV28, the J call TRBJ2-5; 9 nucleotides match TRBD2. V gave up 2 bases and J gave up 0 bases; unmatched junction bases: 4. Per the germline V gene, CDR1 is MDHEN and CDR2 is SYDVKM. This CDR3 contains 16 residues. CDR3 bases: TGTGCCAGCAGTTTAATGCGGGAGGGGCACCAAGAGACCCAGTACTTC. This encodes CASSLMREGHQETQYF.

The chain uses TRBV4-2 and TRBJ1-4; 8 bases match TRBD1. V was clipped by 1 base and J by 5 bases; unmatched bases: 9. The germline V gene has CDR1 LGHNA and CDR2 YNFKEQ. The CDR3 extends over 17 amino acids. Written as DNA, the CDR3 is TGTGCCAGCAGCCAAGGCCGTGTGACAGGGGAAAATGAAAAACTGTTTTTT. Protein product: CASSQGRVTGENEKLFF.

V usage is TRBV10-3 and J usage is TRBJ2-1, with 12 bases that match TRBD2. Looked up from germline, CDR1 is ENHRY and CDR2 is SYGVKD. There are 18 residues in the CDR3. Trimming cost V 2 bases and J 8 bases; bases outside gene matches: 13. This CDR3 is CAISEPLTSGRRADEQFF. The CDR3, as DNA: TGTGCCATCAGTGAGCCATTGACTAGCGGGAGAAGGGCAGATGAGCAGTTCTTC.

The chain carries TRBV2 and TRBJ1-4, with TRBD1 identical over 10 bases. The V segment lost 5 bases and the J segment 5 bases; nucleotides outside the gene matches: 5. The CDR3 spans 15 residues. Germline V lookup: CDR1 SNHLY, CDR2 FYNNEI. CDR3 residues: CASSMTGGANEKLFF. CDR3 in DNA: TGTGCCAGCAGTATGACAGGGGGCGCGAATGAAAAACTGTTTTTT.

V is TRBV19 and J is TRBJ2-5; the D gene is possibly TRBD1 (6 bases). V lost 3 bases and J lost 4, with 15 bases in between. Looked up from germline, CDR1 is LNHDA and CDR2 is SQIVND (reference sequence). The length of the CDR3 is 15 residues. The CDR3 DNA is TGTGCCAGTAGTATTCAGGGAAGAGGGGGAGAGACCCAGTACTTC. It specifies CASSIQGRGGETQYF.

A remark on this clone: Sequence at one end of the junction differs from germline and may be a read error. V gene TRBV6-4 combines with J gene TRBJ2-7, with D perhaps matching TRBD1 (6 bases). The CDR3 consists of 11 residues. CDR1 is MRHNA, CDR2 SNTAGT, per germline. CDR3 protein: CARPTGDQRNF. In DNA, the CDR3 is TGTGCCAGGCCGACAGGTGATCAGCGTAACTTC.

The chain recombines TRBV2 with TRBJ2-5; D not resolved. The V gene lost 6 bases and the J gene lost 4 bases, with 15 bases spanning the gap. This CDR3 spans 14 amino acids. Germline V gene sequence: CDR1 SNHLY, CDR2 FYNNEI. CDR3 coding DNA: TGTGCCAGCAGGGCGTCTTCGGGTTCAGAGACCCAGTACTTC. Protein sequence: CASRASSGSETQYF.

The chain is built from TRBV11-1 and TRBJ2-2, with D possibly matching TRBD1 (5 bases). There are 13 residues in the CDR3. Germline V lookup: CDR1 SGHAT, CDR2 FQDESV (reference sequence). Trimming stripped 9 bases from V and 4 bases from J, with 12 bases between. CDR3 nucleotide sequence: TGTGCCAGTAGGGTAGGGGCCACCGGGGAGCTGTTTTTT. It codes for CASRVGATGELFF. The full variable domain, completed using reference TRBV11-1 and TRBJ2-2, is EAEVAQSPRYKITEKSQAVAFWCDPISGHATLYWYRQILGQGPELLVQFQDESVVDDSQLPKDRFSAERLKGVDSTLKIQPAELGDSAMYLCASRVGATGELFFGEGSRLTVL.

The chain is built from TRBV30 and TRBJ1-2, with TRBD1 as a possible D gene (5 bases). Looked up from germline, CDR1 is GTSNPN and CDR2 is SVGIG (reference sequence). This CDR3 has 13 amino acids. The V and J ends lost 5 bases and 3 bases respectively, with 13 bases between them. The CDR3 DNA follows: TGTGCCTGGGGACACTTAGGCGACTATGGCTACACCTTC. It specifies CAWGHLGDYGYTF.

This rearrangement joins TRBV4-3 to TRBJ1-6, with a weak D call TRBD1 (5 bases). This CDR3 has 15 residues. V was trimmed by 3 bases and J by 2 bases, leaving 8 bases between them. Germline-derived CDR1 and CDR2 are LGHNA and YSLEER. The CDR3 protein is CASSHLGAYNSPLHF. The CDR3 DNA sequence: TGCGCCAGCAGCCACCTAGGGGCCTATAATTCACCCCTCCACTTT.

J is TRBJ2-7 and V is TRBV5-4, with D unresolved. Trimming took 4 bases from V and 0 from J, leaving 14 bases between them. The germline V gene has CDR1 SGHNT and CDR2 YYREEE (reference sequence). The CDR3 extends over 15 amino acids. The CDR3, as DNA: TGTGCCAGCAGCCCCGAGGTAGCAAGCTCCTACGAGCAGTACTTC. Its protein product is CASSPEVASSYEQYF.

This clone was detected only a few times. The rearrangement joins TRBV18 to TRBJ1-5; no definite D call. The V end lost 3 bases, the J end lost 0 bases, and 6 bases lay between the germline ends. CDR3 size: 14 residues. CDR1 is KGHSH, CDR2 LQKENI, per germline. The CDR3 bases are TGTGCCAGCTCACCGAGGATTAGCAATCAGCCCCAGCATTTT. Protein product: CASSPRISNQPQHF.

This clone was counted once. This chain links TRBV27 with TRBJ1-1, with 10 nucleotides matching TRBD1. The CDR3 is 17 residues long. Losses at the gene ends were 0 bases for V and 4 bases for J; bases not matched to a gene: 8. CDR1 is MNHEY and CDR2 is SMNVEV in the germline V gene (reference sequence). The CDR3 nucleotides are TGTGCCAGCAGTTTATCGCTGACAGGGGGCAGTATCACTGAAGCTTTCTTT. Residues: CASSLSLTGGSITEAFF.

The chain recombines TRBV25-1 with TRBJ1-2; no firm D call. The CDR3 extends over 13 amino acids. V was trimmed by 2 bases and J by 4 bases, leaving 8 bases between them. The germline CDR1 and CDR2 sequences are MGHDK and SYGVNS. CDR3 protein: CASSEILFYGYTF. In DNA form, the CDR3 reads TGTGCCAGCAGTGAAATTCTTTTCTATGGCTACACCTTC.

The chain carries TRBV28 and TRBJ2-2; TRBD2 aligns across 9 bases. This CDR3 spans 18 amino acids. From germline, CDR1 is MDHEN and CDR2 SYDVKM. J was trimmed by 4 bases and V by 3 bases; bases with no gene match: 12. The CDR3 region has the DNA TGTGCCAGCAGTTTTCCCCGCAGGCTAGCGGGGACCACCGGGGAGCTGTTTTTT. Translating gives CASSFPRRLAGTTGELFF. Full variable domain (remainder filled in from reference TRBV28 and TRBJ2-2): DVKVTQSSRYLVKRTGEKVFLECVQDMDHENMFWYRQDPGLGLRLIYFSYDVKMKEKGDIPEGYSVSREKKERFSLILESASTNQTSMYLCASSFPRRLAGTTGELFFGEGSRLTVL.

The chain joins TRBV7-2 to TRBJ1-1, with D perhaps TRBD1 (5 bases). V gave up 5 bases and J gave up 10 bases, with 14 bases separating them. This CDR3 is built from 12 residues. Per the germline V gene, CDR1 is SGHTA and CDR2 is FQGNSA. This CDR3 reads CASSRLGVGAFF. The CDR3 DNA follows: TGTGCCAGCAGCCGTTTAGGGGTTGGAGCTTTCTTT.